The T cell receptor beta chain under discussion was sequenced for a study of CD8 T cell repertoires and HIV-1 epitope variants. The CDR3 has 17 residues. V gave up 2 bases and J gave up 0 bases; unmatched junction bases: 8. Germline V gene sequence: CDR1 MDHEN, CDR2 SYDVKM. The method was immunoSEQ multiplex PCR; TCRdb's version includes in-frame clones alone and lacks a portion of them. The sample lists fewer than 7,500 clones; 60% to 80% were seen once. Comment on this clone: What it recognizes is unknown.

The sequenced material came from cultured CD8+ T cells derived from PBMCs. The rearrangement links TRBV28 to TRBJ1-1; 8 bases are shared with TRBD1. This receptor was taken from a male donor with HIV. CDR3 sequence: CASSLMAGGEMNTEAFF. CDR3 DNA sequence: TGTGCCAGCAGTTTAATGGCAGGGGGCGAGATGAACACTGAAGCTTTCTTT.